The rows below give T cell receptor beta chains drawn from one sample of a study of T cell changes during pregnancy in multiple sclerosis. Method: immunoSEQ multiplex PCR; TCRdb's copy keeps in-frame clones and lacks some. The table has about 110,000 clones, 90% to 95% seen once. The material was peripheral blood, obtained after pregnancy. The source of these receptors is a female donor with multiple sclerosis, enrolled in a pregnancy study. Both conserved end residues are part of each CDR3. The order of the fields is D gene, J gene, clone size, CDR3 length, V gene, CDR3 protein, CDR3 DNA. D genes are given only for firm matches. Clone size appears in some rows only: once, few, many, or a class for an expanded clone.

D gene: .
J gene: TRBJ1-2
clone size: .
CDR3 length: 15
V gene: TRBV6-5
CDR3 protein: CASNSGNWPNYGYTF
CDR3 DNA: TGTGCCAGCAATTCGGGAAACTGGCCTAACTATGGCTACACCTTC

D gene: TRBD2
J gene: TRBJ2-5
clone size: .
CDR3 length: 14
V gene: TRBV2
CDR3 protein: CAGLAGGPGETQYF
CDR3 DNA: TGTGCCGGACTAGCGGGGGGGCCTGGAGAGACCCAGTACTTC

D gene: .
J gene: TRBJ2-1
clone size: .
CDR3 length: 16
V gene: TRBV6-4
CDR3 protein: CASSDSGSQAHGEQFF
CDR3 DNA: TGTGCCAGCAGTGACTCCGGCAGTCAGGCCCATGGGGAGCAGTTCTTC

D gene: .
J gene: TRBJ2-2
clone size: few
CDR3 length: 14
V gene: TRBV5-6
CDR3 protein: CASSFWERPGELFF
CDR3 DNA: TGTGCCAGCAGCTTCTGGGAGAGACCCGGGGAGCTGTTTTTT

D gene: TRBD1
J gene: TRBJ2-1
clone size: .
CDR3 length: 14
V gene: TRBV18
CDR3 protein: CASSSRDRGEGQFF
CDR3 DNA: TGTGCCAGCTCATCTAGGGACAGGGGTGAAGGGCAGTTCTTC

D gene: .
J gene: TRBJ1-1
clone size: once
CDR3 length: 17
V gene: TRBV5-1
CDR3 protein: CASSFRGGGLMNTEAFF
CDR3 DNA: TGCGCCAGCAGCTTCAGGGGAGGGGGACTCATGAACACTGAAGCTTTCTTT

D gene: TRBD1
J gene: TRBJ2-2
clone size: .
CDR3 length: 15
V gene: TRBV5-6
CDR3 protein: CASSLGIQGAGELFF
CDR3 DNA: TGTGCCAGCAGCTTGGGGATACAGGGGGCCGGGGAGCTGTTTTTT

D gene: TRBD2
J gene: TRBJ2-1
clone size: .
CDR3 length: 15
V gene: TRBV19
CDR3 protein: CASSPARGGENEQFF
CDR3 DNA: TGTGCCAGTAGTCCTGCTCGCGGGGGGGAGAATGAGCAGTTCTTC

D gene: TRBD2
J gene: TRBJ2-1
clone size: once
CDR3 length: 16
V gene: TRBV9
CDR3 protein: CASSVLGTSGGREQFF
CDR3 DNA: TGTGCCAGCAGCGTCCTCGGGACTAGCGGGGGACGTGAGCAGTTCTTC

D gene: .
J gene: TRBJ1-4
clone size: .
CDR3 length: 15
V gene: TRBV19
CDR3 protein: CASNPGTTTNEKLFF
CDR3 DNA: TGTGCCAGTAACCCAGGCACCACAACTAATGAAAAACTGTTTTTT

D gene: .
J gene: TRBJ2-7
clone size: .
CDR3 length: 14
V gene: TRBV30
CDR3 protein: CAWSAGGFTYEQYF
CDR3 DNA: TGTGCCTGGAGTGCCGGCGGGTTTACCTACGAGCAGTACTTC

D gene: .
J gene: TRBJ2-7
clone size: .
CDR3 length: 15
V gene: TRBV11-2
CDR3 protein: CASSFFGGETYEQYF
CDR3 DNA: TGTGCCAGCAGCTTTTTTGGCGGGGAAACTTACGAGCAGTACTTC

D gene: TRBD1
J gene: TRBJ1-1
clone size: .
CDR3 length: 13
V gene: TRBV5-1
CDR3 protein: CASSLVQGAEAFF
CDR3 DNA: TGCGCCAGCAGCTTGGTACAGGGGGCTGAAGCTTTCTTT

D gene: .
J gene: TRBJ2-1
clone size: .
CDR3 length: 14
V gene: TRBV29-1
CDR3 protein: CSVAVGVTHNEQFF
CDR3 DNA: TGCAGCGTTGCTGTCGGGGTAACCCACAATGAGCAGTTCTTC

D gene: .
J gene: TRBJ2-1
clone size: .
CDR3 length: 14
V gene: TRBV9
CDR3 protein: CASSTGSFVNEQFF
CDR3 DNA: TGTGCCAGCAGTACAGGGTCGTTCGTCAATGAGCAGTTCTTC

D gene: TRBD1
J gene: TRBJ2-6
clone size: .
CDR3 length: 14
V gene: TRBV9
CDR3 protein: CASGQAPGANVLTF
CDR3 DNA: TGTGCCAGCGGACAGGCCCCTGGGGCCAACGTCCTGACTTTC

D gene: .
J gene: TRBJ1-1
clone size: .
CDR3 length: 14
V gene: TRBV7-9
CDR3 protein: CASSPKIMNTEAFF
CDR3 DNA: TGTGCCAGCAGCCCTAAGATAATGAACACTGAAGCTTTCTTT

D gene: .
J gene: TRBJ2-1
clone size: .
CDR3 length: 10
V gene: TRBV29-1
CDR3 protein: CSVEGAEQFF
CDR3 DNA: TGCAGCGTTGAAGGGGCTGAGCAGTTCTTC

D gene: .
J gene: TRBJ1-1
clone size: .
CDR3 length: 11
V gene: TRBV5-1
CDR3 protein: CASSGGYEAFF
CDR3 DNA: TGCGCCAGCAGCGGCGGCTACGAAGCTTTCTTT

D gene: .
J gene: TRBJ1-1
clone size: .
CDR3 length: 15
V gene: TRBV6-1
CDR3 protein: CASSDGLGRGTEAFF
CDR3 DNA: TGTGCCAGCAGTGATGGTCTGGGTCGGGGTACTGAAGCTTTCTTT

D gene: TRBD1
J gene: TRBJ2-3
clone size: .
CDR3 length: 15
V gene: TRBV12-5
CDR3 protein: CASGVGTGLTDTQYF
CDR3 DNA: TGTGCTAGTGGTGTCGGGACAGGGCTCACAGATACGCAGTATTTT

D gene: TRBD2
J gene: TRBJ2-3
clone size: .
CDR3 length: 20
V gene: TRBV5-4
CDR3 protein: CASSLKSGGHPPISTDTQYF
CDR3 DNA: TGTGCCAGCAGCTTGAAAAGCGGGGGGCACCCACCGATAAGCACAGATACGCAGTATTTT

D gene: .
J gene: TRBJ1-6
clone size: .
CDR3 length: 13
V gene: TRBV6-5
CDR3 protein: CASGNRYNSPLHF
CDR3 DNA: TGTGCCAGCGGGAACAGGTATAATTCACCCCTCCACTTT

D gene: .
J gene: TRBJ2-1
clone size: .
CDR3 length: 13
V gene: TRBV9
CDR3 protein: CASSLQGTNEQFF
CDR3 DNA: TGTGCCAGCAGCCTCCAGGGAACCAATGAGCAGTTCTTC

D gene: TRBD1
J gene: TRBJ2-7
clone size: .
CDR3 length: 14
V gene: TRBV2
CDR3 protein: CASTEGGGPYEQYF
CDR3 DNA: TGTGCCAGCACCGAAGGGGGCGGCCCCTACGAGCAGTACTTC

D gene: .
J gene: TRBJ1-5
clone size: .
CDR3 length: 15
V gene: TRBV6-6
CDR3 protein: CVSRNRVDSNQPQHF
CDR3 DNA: TGTGTCAGCAGAAACAGAGTAGATAGCAATCAGCCCCAGCATTTT

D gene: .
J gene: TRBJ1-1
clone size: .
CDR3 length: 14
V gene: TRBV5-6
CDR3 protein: CASSLVDNLPPAFF
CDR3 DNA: TGTGCCAGCAGCTTGGTGGACAACCTCCCTCCAGCTTTCTTT

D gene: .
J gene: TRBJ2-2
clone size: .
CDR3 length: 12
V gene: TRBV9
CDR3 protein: CASLGAAGELFF
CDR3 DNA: TGTGCCAGCTTAGGGGCGGCCGGGGAGCTGTTTTTT

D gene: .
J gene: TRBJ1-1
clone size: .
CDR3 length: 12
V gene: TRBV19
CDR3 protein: CASSQMNTEAFF
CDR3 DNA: TGTGCCAGTAGCCAAATGAACACTGAAGCTTTCTTT

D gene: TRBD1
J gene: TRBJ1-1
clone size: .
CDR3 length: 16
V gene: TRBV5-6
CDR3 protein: CASSFRRGRGITEAFF
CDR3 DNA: TGTGCCAGCAGCTTTCGAAGGGGGCGCGGAATCACTGAAGCTTTCTTT

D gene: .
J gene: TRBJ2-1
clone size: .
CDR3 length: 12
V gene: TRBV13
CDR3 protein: CASSFSPDEQFF
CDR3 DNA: TGTGCCAGCAGCTTTTCCCCAGATGAGCAGTTCTTC

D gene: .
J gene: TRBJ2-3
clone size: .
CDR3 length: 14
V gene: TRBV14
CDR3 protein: CASSQEIEGDTQYF
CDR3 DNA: TGTGCCAGCAGCCAAGAAATCGAGGGCGATACGCAGTATTTT

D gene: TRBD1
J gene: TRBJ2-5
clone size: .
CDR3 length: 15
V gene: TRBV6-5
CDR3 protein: CASRPRDRVPETQYF
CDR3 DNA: TGTGCCAGCAGGCCCAGGGACAGGGTGCCAGAGACCCAGTACTTC

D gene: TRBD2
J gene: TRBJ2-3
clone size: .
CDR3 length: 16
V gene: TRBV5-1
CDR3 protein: CASSTPSGGYTDTQYF
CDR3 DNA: TGCGCCAGCAGCACGCCTAGCGGGGGATACACAGATACGCAGTATTTT

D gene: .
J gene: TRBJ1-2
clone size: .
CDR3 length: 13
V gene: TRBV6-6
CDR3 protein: CASIPHGGRGYTF
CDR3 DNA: TGTGCCAGCATTCCCCACGGGGGGCGGGGCTACACCTTC

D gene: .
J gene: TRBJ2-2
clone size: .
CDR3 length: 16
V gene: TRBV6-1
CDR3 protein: CASSEGVTGLPGELFF
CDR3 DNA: TGTGCCAGCAGTGAAGGGGTGACAGGTTTACCGGGGGAGCTGTTTTTT

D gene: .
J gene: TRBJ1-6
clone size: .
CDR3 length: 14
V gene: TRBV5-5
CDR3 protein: CASSPQLYNSPLHF
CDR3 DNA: TGTGCCAGCAGCCCACAGCTTTATAATTCACCCCTCCACTTT

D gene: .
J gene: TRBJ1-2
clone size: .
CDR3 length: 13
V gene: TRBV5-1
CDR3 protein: CASSPDQGSGYTF
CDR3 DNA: TGCGCCAGCAGCCCTGATCAGGGGAGTGGCTACACCTTC

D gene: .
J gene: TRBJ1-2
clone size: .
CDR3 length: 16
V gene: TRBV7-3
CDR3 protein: CASSFGQGLIIYGYTF
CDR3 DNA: TGTGCCAGCAGCTTCGGGCAGGGCCTTATTATCTATGGCTACACCTTC

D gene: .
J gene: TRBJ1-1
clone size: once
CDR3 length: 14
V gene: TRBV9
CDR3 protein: CASSPSRENTEAFF
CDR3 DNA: TGTGCCAGCAGCCCCTCCAGGGAGAACACTGAAGCTTTCTTT

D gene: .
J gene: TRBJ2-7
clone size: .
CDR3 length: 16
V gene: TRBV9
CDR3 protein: CASSVGGQYHSYEQYF
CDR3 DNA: TGTGCCAGCAGCGTAGGCGGACAGTACCACTCCTACGAGCAGTACTTC

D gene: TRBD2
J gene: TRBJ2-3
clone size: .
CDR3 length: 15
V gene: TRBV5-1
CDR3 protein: CASSRGRGAADTQYF
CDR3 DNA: TGCGCCAGCAGTCGGGGGCGGGGGGCGGCAGATACGCAGTATTTT

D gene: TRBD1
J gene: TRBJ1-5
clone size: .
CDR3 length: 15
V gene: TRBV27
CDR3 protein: CASSLRGQAGQPQHF
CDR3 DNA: TGTGCCAGCAGTTTACGTGGACAGGCCGGTCAGCCCCAGCATTTT

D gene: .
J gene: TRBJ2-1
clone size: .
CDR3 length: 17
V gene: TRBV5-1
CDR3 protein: CASSPAYWREKEGEQFF
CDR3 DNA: TGCGCCAGCAGCCCGGCCTACTGGCGGGAAAAGGAGGGGGAGCAGTTCTTC

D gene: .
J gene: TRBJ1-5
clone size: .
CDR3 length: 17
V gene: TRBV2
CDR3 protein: CASSKDRSAGTNQPQHF
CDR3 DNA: TGTGCCAGCAGTAAGGATCGCTCCGCAGGGACTAATCAGCCCCAGCATTTT

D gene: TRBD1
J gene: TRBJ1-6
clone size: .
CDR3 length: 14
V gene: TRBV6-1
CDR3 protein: CASSGDSYNSPLHF
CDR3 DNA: TGTGCCAGCAGCGGGGACAGTTATAATTCACCCCTCCACTTT

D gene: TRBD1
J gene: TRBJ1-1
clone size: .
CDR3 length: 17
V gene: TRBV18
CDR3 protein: CASSPGLPGTGGTEAFF
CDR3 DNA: TGTGCCAGCTCACCGGGACTACCCGGGACAGGGGGCACTGAAGCTTTCTTT

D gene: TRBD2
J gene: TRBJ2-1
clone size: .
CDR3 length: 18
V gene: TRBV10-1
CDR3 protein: CASSDDSGGESSYNEQFF
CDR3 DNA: TGCGCCAGCAGTGATGATAGCGGGGGGGAAAGCTCCTACAATGAGCAGTTCTTC

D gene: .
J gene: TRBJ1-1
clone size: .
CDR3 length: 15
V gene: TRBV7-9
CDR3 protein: CASSLALTGLIEAFF
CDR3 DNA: TGTGCCAGCAGCTTAGCTCTGACAGGATTAATTGAAGCTTTCTTT